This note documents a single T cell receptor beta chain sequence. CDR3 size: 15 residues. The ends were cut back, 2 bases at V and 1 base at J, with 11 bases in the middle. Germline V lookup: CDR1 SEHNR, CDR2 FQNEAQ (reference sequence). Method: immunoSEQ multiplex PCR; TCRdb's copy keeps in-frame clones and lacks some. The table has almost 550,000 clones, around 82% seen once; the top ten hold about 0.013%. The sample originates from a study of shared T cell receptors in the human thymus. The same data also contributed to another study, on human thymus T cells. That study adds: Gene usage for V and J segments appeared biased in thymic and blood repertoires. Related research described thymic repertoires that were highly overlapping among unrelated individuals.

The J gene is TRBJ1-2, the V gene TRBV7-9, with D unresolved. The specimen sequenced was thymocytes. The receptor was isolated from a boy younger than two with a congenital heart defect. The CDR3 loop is CASSLPPGDNYGYTF. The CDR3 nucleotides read TGTGCCAGCAGCTTACCCCCCGGGGATAACTATGGCTACACCTTC. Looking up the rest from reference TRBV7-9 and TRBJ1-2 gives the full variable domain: DTGVSQNPRHKITKRGQNVTFRCDPISEHNRLYWYRQTLGQGPEFLTYFQNEAQLEKSRLLSDRFSAERPKGSFSTLEIQRTEQGDSAMYLCASSLPPGDNYGYTFGSGTRLTVV.